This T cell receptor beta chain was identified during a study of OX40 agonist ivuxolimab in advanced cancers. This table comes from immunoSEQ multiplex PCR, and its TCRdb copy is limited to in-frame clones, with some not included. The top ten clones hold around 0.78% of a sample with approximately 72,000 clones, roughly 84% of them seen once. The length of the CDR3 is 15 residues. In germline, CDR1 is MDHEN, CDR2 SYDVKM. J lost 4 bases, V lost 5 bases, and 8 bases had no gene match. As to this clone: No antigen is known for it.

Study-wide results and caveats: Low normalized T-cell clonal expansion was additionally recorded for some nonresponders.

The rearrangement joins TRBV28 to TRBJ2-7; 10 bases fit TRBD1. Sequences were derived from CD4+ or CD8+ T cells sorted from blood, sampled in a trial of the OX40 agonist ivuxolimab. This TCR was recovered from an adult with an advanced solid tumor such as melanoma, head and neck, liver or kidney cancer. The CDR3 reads CASSRDRGGGYEQYF. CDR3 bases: TGTGCCAGCAGTCGGGACAGGGGAGGAGGGTACGAGCAGTACTTC.